The 27 T cell receptor beta chains below were found in one sample sequenced in a study of CD8 T cells in ankylosing spondylitis. TCRdb passed the 5' RACE reads through MiXCR, listing each CDR3 protein once. The sample records fewer than 25,000 distinct CDR3 sequences, 10% to 15% being singletons. Sequencing was done on a sample of blood. The receptors were sampled from a male donor with ankylosing spondylitis or in good health (not recorded which).

This sequence joins TRBV12-3 or TRBV12-4 and TRBJ2-2; a possible D gene is TRBD1 (6 bases). Trimming took 6 bases from V and 0 from J, leaving 11 bases between them. CDR3 length equals 15 residues. Here the CDR3 reads CASRRTEANTGELFF. The CDR3 DNA follows: TGTGCCAGCAGGAGGACAGAGGCGAACACCGGGGAGCTGTTTTTT.

This clonotype was observed at least ten times. This sequence joins TRBV6-5 and TRBJ2-2; 7 bases match TRBD1. The trim removed 6 bases at V and 0 bases at J, leaving 4 bases unmatched. CDR3 length: 15 amino acids. From germline, CDR1 is MNHEY and CDR2 SVGAGI. CDR3 amino acids: CASSDRVSNTGELFF. CDR3 bases: TGTGCCAGCAGCGACAGGGTCTCGAACACCGGGGAGCTGTTTTTT.

The gene calls are TRBV21-1 and TRBJ2-2; the table assigns TRBD1, which was not confirmed against the DNA. TRBV21-1 is a pseudogene. This CDR3 is built from 15 residues. The CDR3 nucleotides are TGTGCCAGCACCAAATCTCGACAGAGCTCCGGGGAGCTGTTTTTT. Protein product: CASTKSRQSSGELFF.

This chain joins TRBV28 and TRBJ1-1, with TRBD1 matching over 10 bases. The CDR3 covers 16 residues. Unmatched junction bases numbered 10, after V lost 7 bases and J lost 2 bases. Looked up from germline, CDR1 is MDHEN and CDR2 is SYDVKM. CDR3 sequence: CASIEDGTGVNTEAFF. CDR3 sequence (DNA): TGTGCCAGCATTGAAGATGGGACAGGGGTAAACACTGAAGCTTTCTTT. Drawing the rest from reference TRBV28 and TRBJ1-1, the complete variable domain is DVKVTQSSRYLVKRTGEKVFLECVQDMDHENMFWYRQDPGLGLRLIYFSYDVKMKEKGDIPEGYSVSREKKERFSLILESASTNQTSMYLCASIEDGTGVNTEAFFGQGTRLTVV.

This clonotype was found a few times. The rearrangement links TRBV12-3 or TRBV12-4 to TRBJ2-1; D gene ambiguous. The V end was cut by 3 bases, the J end by 0 bases, with 0 bases between. This CDR3 spans 12 amino acids. CDR3 DNA sequence: TGTGCCAGCAGTTTCTCCTACAATGAGCAGTTCTTC. Translating it yields CASSFSYNEQFF.

The V call is TRBV12-3 or TRBV12-4, the J call TRBJ2-1, with a weak D call TRBD2 (6 bases). V shed 6 bases and J shed 6 bases, with 27 bases lying between them. This CDR3 has 18 amino acids. The DNA for the CDR3 is TGTGCCAGCAGCCCACAACGCCCGGGAGCTCTACGACTCAATGAGCAGTTCTTC. It yields the protein CASSPQRPGALRLNEQFF.

This clonotype occurred many times. V and J are TRBV20-1 and TRBJ2-3; TRBD2 matches 11 bases. The CDR3 is 14 residues long. V shed 3 bases and J 1 base; nucleotides not matched to a gene: 0. From germline, CDR1 is DFQATT and CDR2 SNEGSKA (reference sequence). DNA for the CDR3: TGCAGTGCTAGGACTAGCGGGGGCACAGATACGCAGTATTTT. This gives the protein CSARTSGGTDTQYF.

This clonotype was seen ten or more times. The chain combines TRBV6-6 with TRBJ1-1; the D is unclear. V lost 2 bases, J lost 2 bases, and 6 bases lay in between. Per the germline V gene, CDR1 is MNHNY and CDR2 is SVGAGI (reference sequence). This CDR3 region has 13 residues. The CDR3: CASSYPDNTEAFF. The CDR3 nucleotides read TGTGCCAGCAGTTACCCCGATAACACTGAAGCTTTCTTT.

In this sample, this clonotype turned up a few times. The chain uses TRBV5-1 and TRBJ2-2; D perhaps matches TRBD1 (5 bases). CDR1 SGHRS and CDR2 YFSETQ come from the germline V gene. V was pared by 4 bases and J by 3 bases, with 10 bases between. This CDR3 contains 14 residues. CDR3 residues: CASSRLRDTGELFF. The CDR3 DNA reads as TGCGCCAGCAGCCGGCTCAGGGACACCGGGGAGCTGTTTTTT.

This clonotype was seen at least ten times. V usage is TRBV7-2 and J usage is TRBJ1-4; D is perhaps TRBD1 (6 bases). V gave up 4 bases and J gave up 8 bases, with 17 bases separating them. The germline V gene has CDR1 SGHTA and CDR2 FQGNSA. The CDR3 length is 15 residues. The CDR3 spells CASSSGGRGFEKLFF. The CDR3 bases are TGTGCCAGCAGCTCCGGGGGCAGGGGATTCGAAAAACTGTTTTTT.

The J gene is TRBJ2-7, the V gene TRBV5-6; the match to TRBD1 covers 8 bases. The CDR3 extends over 15 amino acids. The V gene end was trimmed by 0 bases and the J gene end by 3 bases; junction bases not matched to a gene: 5. Germline V lookup: CDR1 SGHDT, CDR2 YYEEEE. CDR3 protein: CASSLGDRGNYEQYV. The CDR3 region has the DNA TGTGCCAGCAGCTTGGGCGACAGGGGTAACTACGAGCAGTACGTC.

Only a few counts were recorded for this clonotype. The rearrangement uses TRBV10-3 and TRBJ2-3, with TRBD1 matching 9 bases. The germline gives CDR1 ENHRY, CDR2 SYGVKD. V shed 6 bases and J 6 bases; nucleotides not matched to a gene: 4. The CDR3 contains 13 residues. In nucleotides, the CDR3 is TGTGCCATCAGGGAAACAGGGGGCGATACGCAGTATTTT. It specifies CAIRETGGDTQYF.

The rearrangement uses TRBV6-2 or TRBV6-3 and TRBJ2-7; D is unclear. Germline lookup yields CDR1 MNHEY and CDR2 SVGEGT. The CDR3 is 14 residues long. Trimming left V 10 bases short and J 2 bases short, with 18 bases between. The CDR3 region is CATELRTPTYEQYF. For the CDR3, the DNA is TGTGCCACCGAATTAAGGACCCCGACCTACGAGCAGTACTTC.

In this sample, this clonotype turned up a few times. In DNA form, the CDR3 reads TGTGCCAGCAGTTTAGCGGGGACAGCGAATCAGCCCCAGCATTTT. Residues: CASSLAGTANQPQHF. V gene TRBV12-3 or TRBV12-4 combines with J gene TRBJ1-5; 7 bases agree with TRBD1. Trimming cost V 0 bases and J 4 bases; bases outside gene matches: 3. This CDR3 spans 15 amino acids.

There are many counts of this clonotype. V gene TRBV12-5 combines with J gene TRBJ2-5; no clear D gene. The CDR3 contains 11 residues. Trimming pared 6 bases from V and 7 bases from J, leaving 9 bases between. The germline V gene encodes CDR1 LGHNT and CDR2 FRNRAP. The CDR3 coding sequence is TGTGCTAGTGGCTACCGTCGGACCCAGTACTTC. It is translated as CASGYRRTQYF.

The chain employs TRBV10-3 and TRBJ2-1, with a weak D call TRBD1 (5 bases). The V gene's germline CDR1 is ENHRY and CDR2 SYGVKD. This CDR3 is 15 amino acids long. With 3 bases removed from V and 2 bases from J, the gap between germline ends came to 11 bases. The CDR3 DNA reads TGTGCCATCAGTGAAGGGGCGATTCCCTACAATGAGCAGTTCTTC. This gives the protein CAISEGAIPYNEQFF.

The chain recombines TRBV7-3 with TRBJ2-1, with D maybe TRBD2 (6 bases). With 2 bases removed from V and 6 bases from J, the gap between germline ends came to 8 bases. Germline values: CDR1 SGHTA, CDR2 FQGTGA. This CDR3 has 13 amino acids. For the CDR3, the DNA is TGTGCCAGCAGCTTATGGAGGGGCAATGAGCAGTTCTTC. This codes for CASSLWRGNEQFF.

This clonotype came up a few times. The chain combines TRBV5-1 with TRBJ1-4; perhaps TRBD1 as D (6 bases). Germline values: CDR1 SGHRS, CDR2 YFSETQ. V dropped 4 bases and J dropped 10 bases, with 17 bases sitting between them. The CDR3 runs 14 residues. The CDR3 DNA sequence: TGCGCCAGCAGCCCGGGGACACGGGCTGCAAAACTGTTTTTT. Its protein is CASSPGTRAAKLFF.

This clonotype was counted a few times. The chain uses TRBV7-2 and TRBJ2-1; TRBD2 agrees at 14 bases. Germline V gene data show CDR1 as SGHTA and CDR2 as FQGNSA. Unmatched junction bases numbered 4, after V lost 5 bases and J lost 7 bases. The CDR3 is 15 amino acids. CDR3 nucleotides: TGTGCCAGCAGCCCAAGGACTAGCGGGAGGAATGAGCAGTTCTTC. This encodes CASSPRTSGRNEQFF.

In this sample, this clonotype turned up many times. This chain links TRBV6-6 with TRBJ2-2, with D perhaps TRBD2 (6 bases). Germline-derived CDR1 and CDR2 are MNHNY and SVGAGI (reference sequence). This CDR3 is built from 15 residues. Trimming shortened V by 2 bases and J by 4 bases, and 11 bases separated the two germline ends. The CDR3: CASSYDGSLTGELFF. In nucleotides, the CDR3 is TGTGCCAGCAGTTACGACGGGAGCCTCACCGGGGAGCTGTTTTTT.

This chain links TRBV7-2 with TRBJ2-3; 10 positions match TRBD2. This CDR3 region has 15 residues. The germline V gene has CDR1 SGHTA and CDR2 FQGNSA. J was trimmed by 5 bases and V by 6 bases; bases with no gene match: 8. DNA of the CDR3: TGTGCCAGCAGGCCAGGTAGCGGGGGGCAAGATACGCAGTATTTT. Encoded protein: CASRPGSGGQDTQYF.

This clonotype came up many times. V usage is TRBV12-3 or TRBV12-4 and J usage is TRBJ2-1; the D is unclear. The CDR3 is 11 amino acids. V dropped 6 bases and J dropped 6 bases, with 6 bases sitting between them. CDR3 loop: CASSTLNEQFF. The CDR3 DNA follows: TGTGCCAGCAGCACGCTCAATGAGCAGTTCTTC.

This sequence joins TRBV7-2 and TRBJ2-5; D is possibly TRBD1 (5 bases). The germline gives CDR1 SGHTA, CDR2 FQGNSA. Trimming removed 3 bases at V and 2 bases at J, with 10 bases between. The CDR3 extends over 14 amino acids. The CDR3 sequence is CASSFRTQQETQYF. CDR3 nucleotides: TGTGCCAGCAGCTTCAGGACACAGCAAGAGACCCAGTACTTC. Full variable domain (missing parts from reference TRBV7-2 and TRBJ2-5): GAGVSQSPSNKVTEKGKDVELRCDPISGHTALYWYRQSLGQGLEFLIYFQGNSAPDKSGLPSDRFSAERTGGSVSTLTIQRTQQEDSAVYLCASSFRTQQETQYFGPGTRLLVL.

V gene TRBV5-1 combines with J gene TRBJ2-7; D tentatively fits TRBD1 or TRBD2 (5 bases each). The CDR3 is made up of 15 amino acids. Germline assignment: CDR1 SGHRS and CDR2 YFSETQ. The V end lost 5 bases, the J end lost 3 bases, and 18 bases lay between the germline ends. CDR3: CASSPGTESIYEQYF. For the CDR3, the DNA is TGCGCCAGCAGTCCCGGGACCGAGAGTATCTACGAGCAGTACTTC.

This clonotype occurred many times. V gene TRBV20-1 combines with J gene TRBJ2-3; 8 positions agree with TRBD2. After removal of 6 bases from V and 5 bases from J, the junction contained 10 bases not matched to a gene. Germline loops: CDR1 DFQATT, CDR2 SNEGSKA (reference sequence). This CDR3 contains 14 residues. CDR3 in amino acids: CSAEAGEVRDTQYF. The CDR3, as DNA: TGCAGTGCCGAAGCGGGGGAAGTCAGAGATACGCAGTATTTT.

This clonotype was counted a few times. The chain employs TRBV29-1 and TRBJ1-1, with D perhaps TRBD1 (5 bases). V shed 4 bases and J shed 4 bases, with 16 bases lying between them. This CDR3 comprises 14 residues. Germline V CDR1 and CDR2: SQVTM, ANQGSEA. CDR3 bases: TGCAGCGTTGTGCAGGGTAATAGAGGCACTGAAGCTTTCTTT. This encodes CSVVQGNRGTEAFF.

There are a few counts of this clonotype. This chain connects TRBV5-4 to TRBJ2-7; D is possibly TRBD1 (6 bases). Germline values: CDR1 SGHNT, CDR2 YYREEE (reference sequence). This CDR3 contains 13 residues. V gave up 2 bases and J gave up 2 bases, with 8 bases separating them. CDR3: CASSLQGAYEQYF. The CDR3 coding sequence is TGTGCCAGCAGCTTACAGGGTGCCTACGAGCAGTACTTC.